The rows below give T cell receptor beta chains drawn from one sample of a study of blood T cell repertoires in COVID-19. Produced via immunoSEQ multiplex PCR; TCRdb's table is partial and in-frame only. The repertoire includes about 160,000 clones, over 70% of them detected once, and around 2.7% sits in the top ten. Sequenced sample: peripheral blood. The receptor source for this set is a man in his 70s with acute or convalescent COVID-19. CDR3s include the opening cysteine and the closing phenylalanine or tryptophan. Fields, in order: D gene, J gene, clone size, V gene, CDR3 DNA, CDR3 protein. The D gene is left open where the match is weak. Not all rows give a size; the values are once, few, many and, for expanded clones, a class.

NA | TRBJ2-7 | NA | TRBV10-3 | TGTGCCATCAGAACAGGGCTCGGGACAACTCCGACCGGCTCCTACGAGCAGTACTTC | CAIRTGLGTTPTGSYEQYF
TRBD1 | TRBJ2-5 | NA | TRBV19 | TGTGCCAGTAATCCGACAGGGGGTGGCGGAGAGACCCAGTACTTC | CASNPTGGGGETQYF
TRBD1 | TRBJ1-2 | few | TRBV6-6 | TGTGCCAGCAGTTTTCCGGACAGGGAGGGTGGCTACACCTTC | CASSFPDREGGYTF
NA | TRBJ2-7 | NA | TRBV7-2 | TGTGCCAGCAGCTTAGCGCCGGGAGCCCACGAGCAGTACTTC | CASSLAPGAHEQYF
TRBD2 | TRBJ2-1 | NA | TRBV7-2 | TGTGCCAGCAGCTTAGCCCCTCTAGCGGGGGATGAGCAGTTCTTC | CASSLAPLAGDEQFF
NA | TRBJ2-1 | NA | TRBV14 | TGTGCCAGCAGCCAAGATCTAGTAGGTGAGCAGTTCTTC | CASSQDLVGEQFF
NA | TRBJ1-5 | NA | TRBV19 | TGTGCCAGTAGTACTCGAGCTTTGGGGACAACTTTCGGCAATCAGCCCCAGCATTTT | CASSTRALGTTFGNQPQHF
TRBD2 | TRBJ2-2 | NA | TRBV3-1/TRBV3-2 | TGTGCCAGCAGCCGTGAACGGCCGGGACTAGGGTGGGCCGGGGAGCTGTTTTTT | CASSRERPGLGWAGELFF
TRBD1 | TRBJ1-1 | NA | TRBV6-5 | TGTGCCAGCAGTTTTAACAGGGGTGGCACTGAAGCTTTCTTT | CASSFNRGGTEAFF
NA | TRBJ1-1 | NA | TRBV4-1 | TGCGCCAGCAGCACCCCGGAGAGCAGATCCCTCTCAGATGAAGCTTTCTTT | CASSTPESRSLSDEAFF
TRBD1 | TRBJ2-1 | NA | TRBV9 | TGTGCCAGCAGCGACGACAGGGCATGGGAGCAGTTCTTC | CASSDDRAWEQFF
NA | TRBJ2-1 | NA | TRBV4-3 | TGCGCCAGCAGCCTGTCCTGGAGCGGCTCCTACAATGAGCAGTTCTTC | CASSLSWSGSYNEQFF
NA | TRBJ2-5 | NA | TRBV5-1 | TGCGCCAGCAGCTTGGCCCCGGCAGGGGCCGAAGAGACCCAGTACTTC | CASSLAPAGAEETQYF
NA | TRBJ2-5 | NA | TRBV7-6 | TGTGCCAGCAGCTTAAACGGGGAAGAGACCCAGTACTTC | CASSLNGEETQYF
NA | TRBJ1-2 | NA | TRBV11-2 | TGTGCCAGCAGCTCACCAGGCTGGGGCTACACCTTC | CASSSPGWGYTF
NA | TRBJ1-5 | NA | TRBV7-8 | TGTGCCAGCAGCTTCGGGATTGGAACGGCCAGCAATCAGCCCCAGCATTTT | CASSFGIGTASNQPQHF
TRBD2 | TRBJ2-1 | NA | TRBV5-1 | TGCGCCAGCAGCTACGACGGGACTAGCGGGGATGAGCAGTTCTTC | CASSYDGTSGDEQFF
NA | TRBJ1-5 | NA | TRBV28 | TGTGCCAGCCTAGACAGCCGTTGGGAATATAGCAATCAGCCCCAGCATTTT | CASLDSRWEYSNQPQHF
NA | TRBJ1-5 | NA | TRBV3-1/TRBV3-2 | TGTGCCAGCAGCCAAGCGTCTGGGAGGGAACAGCCCCAGCATTTT | CASSQASGREQPQHF
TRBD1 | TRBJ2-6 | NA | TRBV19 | TGTGCCAGTATGAGGGACAGTGTTTCCTCTGGGGCCAACGTCCTGACTTTC | CASMRDSVSSGANVLTF
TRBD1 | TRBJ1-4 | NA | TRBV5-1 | TGCGCCAGCAGTGCGACAGGGGTTAGGGAAAAACTGTTTTTT | CASSATGVREKLFF
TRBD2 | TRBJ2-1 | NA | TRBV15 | TGTGCCACCAGCAGAGATGCTAGCGGGAACAATGAGCAGTTCTTC | CATSRDASGNNEQFF
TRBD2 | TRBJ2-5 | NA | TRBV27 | TGTGCCAGCAGTTTACGGGGGACTAGCGGGAGGCCAAAGAGAGAGACCCAGTACTTC | CASSLRGTSGRPKRETQYF
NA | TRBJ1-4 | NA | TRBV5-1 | TGCGCCAGCAGCTTGGGCAGGTTTAATGAAAAACTGTTTTTT | CASSLGRFNEKLFF
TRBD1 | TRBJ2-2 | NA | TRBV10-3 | TGTGCCGGACAGGGGGCGGGCGGGGAGCTGTTTTTT | CAGQGAGGELFF
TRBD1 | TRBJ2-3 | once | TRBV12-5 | TGTGCTAGTGGTTTGGTAGTAGGGGGCTGGAATACGCAGTATTTT | CASGLVVGGWNTQYF
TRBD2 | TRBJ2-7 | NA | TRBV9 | TGTGCCAGCAGCGTGGGACTAGCGGACTACGAGCAGTACTTC | CASSVGLADYEQYF
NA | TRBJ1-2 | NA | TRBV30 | TGTGCCTGGAGCACTAACTATGGCTACACCTTC | CAWSTNYGYTF
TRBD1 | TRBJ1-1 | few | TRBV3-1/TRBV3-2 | TGTGCCAGCAGCCAAGATCTCTACAGGGGAAACACTGAAGCTTTCTTT | CASSQDLYRGNTEAFF
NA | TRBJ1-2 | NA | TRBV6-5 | TGTGCCAGCAGTTACACGCAGAATACGAACTATGGCTACACCTTC | CASSYTQNTNYGYTF
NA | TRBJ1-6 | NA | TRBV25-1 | TGTGCCAGCAGTGAATCGGTCAGGGCTAATTCACCCCTCCACTTT | CASSESVRANSPLHF
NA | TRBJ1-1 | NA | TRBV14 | TGTGCCAGCAGCCACCTCCCGAACACTGAAGCTTTCTTT | CASSHLPNTEAFF
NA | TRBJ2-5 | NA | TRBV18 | TGTGCCAGCTCACCAGCTGTCACAGGTCAAGAGACCCAGTACTTC | CASSPAVTGQETQYF
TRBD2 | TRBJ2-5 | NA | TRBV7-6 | TGTGCCAGCAGCTTAGTTGTTCCTAGCGGCCAAGAGACCCAGTACTTC | CASSLVVPSGQETQYF
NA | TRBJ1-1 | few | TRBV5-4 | TGTGCCAGCGTTGGGGGGAAAGCTTTCTTT | CASVGGKAFF
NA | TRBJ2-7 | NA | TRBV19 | TGTGCCAGTAGTATAGGCCCACCCGTTGATGGGGCGAGTTACGAGCAGTACTTC | CASSIGPPVDGASYEQYF
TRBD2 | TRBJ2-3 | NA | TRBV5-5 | TGTGCCAGCAGCTTTGTAACTAGCGGGATACCCCGCACAGATACGCAGTATTTT | CASSFVTSGIPRTDTQYF
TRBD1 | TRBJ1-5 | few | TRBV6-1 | TGTGCCAGCAGTGATCCAGGGGGAATGCCCCAGCATTTT | CASSDPGGMPQHF
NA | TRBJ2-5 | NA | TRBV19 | TGTGCCAGTAGTATAGATTGGGGGCTAAGTGAGACCCAGTACTTC | CASSIDWGLSETQYF
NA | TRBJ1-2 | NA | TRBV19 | TGTGCCAGTACCTGGACTCAATCCTATGGCTACACCTTC | CASTWTQSYGYTF
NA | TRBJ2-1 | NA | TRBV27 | TGTGCCAGCAGTCCCGACCGGGACATCACATCCATCTCCTACAATGAGCAGTTCTTC | CASSPDRDITSISYNEQFF
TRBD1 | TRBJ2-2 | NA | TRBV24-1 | TGTGCCACCAGTGACGCTGGACAGGGGAGGGAGCTGTTTTTT | CATSDAGQGRELFF
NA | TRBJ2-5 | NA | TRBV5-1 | TGCGCCAGCAGCTTGGGTGCAGGTGGTGAGACCCAGTACTTC | CASSLGAGGETQYF
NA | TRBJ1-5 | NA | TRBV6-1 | TGTGCCAGCAGTGAAATGGACAACAGAAATCAGCCCCAGCATTTT | CASSEMDNRNQPQHF
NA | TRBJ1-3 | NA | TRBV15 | TGTGCCACCAGCAGAAGACCCTCAGGGGTAGATGGAAACACCATATATTTT | CATSRRPSGVDGNTIYF
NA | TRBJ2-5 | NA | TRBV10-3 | TGTGCCATCAGTGAGTTATTCCAAGAGACCCAGTACTTC | CAISELFQETQYF
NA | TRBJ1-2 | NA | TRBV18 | TGTGCCAGCTCACCGTCCTTAGACTCCTATGGCTACACCTTC | CASSPSLDSYGYTF
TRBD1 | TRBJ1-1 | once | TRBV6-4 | TGTGCCAGCAGGCCCAGGGGGGCCTCGAACACTGAAGCTTTCTTT | CASRPRGASNTEAFF
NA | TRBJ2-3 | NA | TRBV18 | TGTGCCAGCTCACCCCTGACAGGGAGGGATACGCAGTATTTT | CASSPLTGRDTQYF
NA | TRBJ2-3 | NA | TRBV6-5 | TGTGCCAGCAGTTACAGGGGACACACAGATACGCAGTATTTT | CASSYRGHTDTQYF
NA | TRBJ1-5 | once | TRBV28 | TGTGCCAGCAGTTTAGGAGGGTCCCATCAGCCCCAGCATTTT | CASSLGGSHQPQHF
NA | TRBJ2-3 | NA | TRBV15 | TGTGCCACCGAGACTTTTGGGGGCAAGCGTTTTGGCACAGATACGCAGTATTTT | CATETFGGKRFGTDTQYF
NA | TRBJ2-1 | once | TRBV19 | TGTGCCAGTAAAGCGCGGGACAATGAGCAGTTCTTC | CASKARDNEQFF
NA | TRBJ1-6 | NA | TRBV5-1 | TGCGCCAGCAGCTTGGTGAACAGCTATAATTCACCCCTCCACTTT | CASSLVNSYNSPLHF
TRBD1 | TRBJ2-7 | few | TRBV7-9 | TGTGCCAGCAGCCGGGACAGGGGGGGCGAGCAGTACTTC | CASSRDRGGEQYF
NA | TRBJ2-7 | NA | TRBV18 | TGTGCCAGCTCGGGCCCTTTTTTGTACGAGCAGTACTTC | CASSGPFLYEQYF
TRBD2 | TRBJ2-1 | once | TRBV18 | TGTGCCAGTTTTAGCGGGGGGGCGCACAATGAGCAGTTCTTC | CASFSGGAHNEQFF